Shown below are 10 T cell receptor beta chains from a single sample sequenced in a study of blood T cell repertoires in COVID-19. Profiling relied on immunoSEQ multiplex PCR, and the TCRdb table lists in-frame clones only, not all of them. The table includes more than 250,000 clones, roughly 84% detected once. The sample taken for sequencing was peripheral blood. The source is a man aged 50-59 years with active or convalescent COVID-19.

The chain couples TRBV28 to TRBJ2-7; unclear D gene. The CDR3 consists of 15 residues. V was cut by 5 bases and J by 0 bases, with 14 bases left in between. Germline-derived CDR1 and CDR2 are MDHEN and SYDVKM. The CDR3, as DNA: TGTGCCAGCAGTACCCGTGATAGGAGCTCCTACGAGCAGTACTTC. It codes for CASSTRDRSSYEQYF.

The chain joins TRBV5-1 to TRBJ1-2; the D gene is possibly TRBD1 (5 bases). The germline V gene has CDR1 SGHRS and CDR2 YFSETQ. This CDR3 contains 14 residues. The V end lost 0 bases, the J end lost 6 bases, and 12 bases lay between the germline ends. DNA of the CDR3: TGCGCCAGCAGCTTGGAATCGGGAGGGGATGGCTACACCTTC. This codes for CASSLESGGDGYTF. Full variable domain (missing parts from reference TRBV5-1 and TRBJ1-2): KAGVTQTPRYLIKTRGQQVTLSCSPISGHRSVSWYQQTPGQGLQFLFEYFSETQRNKGNFPGRFSGRQFSNSRSEMNVSTLELGDSALYLCASSLESGGDGYTFGSGTRLTVV.

The CDR3 DNA reads as TGTGCCAGCAGCTTGGCCAAGGACTACGCACAGTTCTATACGCAGTATTTT. It codes for CASSLAKDYAQFYTQYF. The chain uses TRBV5-6 and TRBJ2-3; maybe TRBD2 (6 bases). CDR1 is SGHDT, CDR2 YYEEEE, per germline. This CDR3 is 17 amino acids long. Trimming removed 0 bases from V and 7 bases from J, with 21 bases in between.

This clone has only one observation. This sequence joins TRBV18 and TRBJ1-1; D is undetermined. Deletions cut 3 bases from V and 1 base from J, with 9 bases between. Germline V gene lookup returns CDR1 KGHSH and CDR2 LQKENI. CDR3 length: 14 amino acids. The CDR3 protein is CASSPNPENTEAFF. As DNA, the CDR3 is TGTGCCAGCTCACCGAATCCAGAGAACACTGAAGCTTTCTTT. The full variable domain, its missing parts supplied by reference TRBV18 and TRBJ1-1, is NAGVMQNPRHLVRRRGQEARLRCSPMKGHSHVYWYRQLPEEGLKFMVYLQKENIIDESGMPKERFSAEFPKEGPSILRIQQVVRGDSAAYFCASSPNPENTEAFFGQGTRLTVV.

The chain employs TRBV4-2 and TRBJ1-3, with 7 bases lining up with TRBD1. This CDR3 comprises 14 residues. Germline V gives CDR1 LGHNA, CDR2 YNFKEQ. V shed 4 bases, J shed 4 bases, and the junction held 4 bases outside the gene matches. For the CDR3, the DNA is TGTGCCAGCAGCCTCACAGGGGAAGGAAACACCATATATTTT. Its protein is CASSLTGEGNTIYF.

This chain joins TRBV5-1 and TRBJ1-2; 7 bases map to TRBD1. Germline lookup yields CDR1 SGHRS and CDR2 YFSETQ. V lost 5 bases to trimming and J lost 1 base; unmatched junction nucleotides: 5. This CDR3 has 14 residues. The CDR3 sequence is CASSTGDSNYGYTF. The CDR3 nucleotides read TGCGCCAGCAGTACAGGGGATAGTAACTATGGCTACACCTTC.

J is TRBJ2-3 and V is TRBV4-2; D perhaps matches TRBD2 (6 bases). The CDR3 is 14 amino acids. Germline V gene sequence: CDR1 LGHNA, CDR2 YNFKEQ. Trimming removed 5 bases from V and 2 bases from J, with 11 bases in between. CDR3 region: CASSSRDATDTQYF. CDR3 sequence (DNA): TGTGCCAGCAGCTCGCGGGACGCCACAGATACGCAGTATTTT.

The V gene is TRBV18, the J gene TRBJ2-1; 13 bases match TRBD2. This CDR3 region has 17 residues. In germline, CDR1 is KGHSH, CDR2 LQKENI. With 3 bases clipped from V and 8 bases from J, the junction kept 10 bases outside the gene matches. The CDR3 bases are TGTGCCAGCTCACCTCTGCCGGGACTAGCGGGGAGTGATGAGCAGTTCTTC. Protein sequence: CASSPLPGLAGSDEQFF.

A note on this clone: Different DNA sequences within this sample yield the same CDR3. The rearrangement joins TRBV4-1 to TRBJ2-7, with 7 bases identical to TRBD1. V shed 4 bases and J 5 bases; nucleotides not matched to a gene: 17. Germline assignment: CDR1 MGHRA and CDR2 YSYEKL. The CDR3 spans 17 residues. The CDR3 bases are TGCGCCAGCAGCCGAGATAGTTCCGCAGGGGGTTCCGACGAGCAGTACTTC. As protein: CASSRDSSAGGSDEQYF.

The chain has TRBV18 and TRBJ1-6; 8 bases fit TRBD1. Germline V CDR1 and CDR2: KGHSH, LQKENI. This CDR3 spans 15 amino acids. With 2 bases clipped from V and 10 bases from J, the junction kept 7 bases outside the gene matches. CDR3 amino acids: CASSPGQGAGSPLHF. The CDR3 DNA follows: TGTGCCAGCTCACCAGGGCAGGGGGCCGGGTCACCCCTCCACTTT.